These T cell receptor beta chains were read from a single sample in a study of identical twins. Via MiXCR, TCRdb re-called the 5' RACE reads, giving one row per CDR3 protein. Here the sample spans roughly 350,000 distinct CDR3 sequences, roughly 9% being singletons. The sample was naive T cells sorted from blood. The receptors come from a woman aged 45-60 years in good health. Both conserved end residues are part of each CDR3.

J gene	V gene	CDR3 protein
TRBJ1-1	TRBV5-1	CASSSRQGGLGGTEAFF
TRBJ1-2	TRBV29-1	CSVASYGYTF
TRBJ1-1	TRBV10-3	CAIRNRGGDTEAFF
TRBJ2-6	TRBV30	CAWSSVGGAGANVLTF
TRBJ2-7	TRBV4-1	CASSQTGTRRNEQYF
TRBJ2-1	TRBV24-1	CATSDRLGGAWNEQFF
TRBJ2-7	TRBV6-1	CASSEDRLAVEQYF
TRBJ2-1	TRBV4-1	CASSLGTFTVSYNEQFF
TRBJ1-5	TRBV29-1	CSVREMEGGSNQPQHF
TRBJ2-7	TRBV12-3/TRBV12-4	CASRSSGRYNYEQYF
TRBJ1-2	TRBV4-1	CASSQWPIGGSRGYTF
TRBJ1-5	TRBV4-1	CASSLLEGANDQPQHF
TRBJ2-2	TRBV20-1	CSARVPSGSLFGELFF
TRBJ2-1	TRBV6-5	CASSYQLAGGNEQFF
TRBJ2-7	TRBV12-3/TRBV12-4	CASTTSSYEQYF
TRBJ1-5	TRBV24-1	CATRQPLTGVDSQPQHF
TRBJ2-7	TRBV7-9	CASSPQNFGAGEQYF
TRBJ2-5	TRBV5-1	CASSLSLRLAGYQETQYF
TRBJ1-1	TRBV20-1	CSAISQGILTEAFF
TRBJ1-1	TRBV11-2	CASSLDLGGTEAFF
TRBJ2-1	TRBV28	CATLLAGVGNEQFF
TRBJ2-2	TRBV24-1	CATGETGLNTGELFF
TRBJ2-3	TRBV5-1	CASSTSGSVADTQYF
TRBJ2-2	TRBV12-3/TRBV12-4	CASRGRSGAANTGELFF
TRBJ1-1	TRBV11-2	CASSLDLGPRLNTEAFF
TRBJ2-1	TRBV19	CASSLEGIAYNEQFF
TRBJ2-1	TRBV10-3	CAVGGLAGGNEQFF
TRBJ2-1	TRBV3-1	CASSQITGTGGSGEQFF
TRBJ2-3	TRBV29-1	CSVGRIFTDTQYF
TRBJ2-1	TRBV3-1	CASQREGLSYNEQFF
TRBJ2-1	TRBV4-2	CASSQDWSGSLGDQFF
TRBJ2-4	TRBV14	CASSRSWTGDTIFKNIQYF
TRBJ1-5	TRBV25-1	CASSELGGTQPQHF
TRBJ1-1	TRBV20-1	CSVVREYNTEAFF
TRBJ2-3	TRBV4-1	CASSQDVWDRGPLSTQYF
TRBJ1-5	TRBV12-3/TRBV12-4	CASTYNSNQPQHF
TRBJ2-7	TRBV4-1	CASSQLPTLRGYEQYF
TRBJ2-1	TRBV7-2	CASSLLAGGNEQFF
TRBJ2-3	TRBV5-5	CASSLAGQVGPDTQYF
TRBJ2-3	TRBV12-3/TRBV12-4	CASSHETKTSGRMFRSTQYF
TRBJ1-2	TRBV11-1	CASSLDGRPHLSGYTF
TRBJ1-1	TRBV15	CATSIFQMGDTEAFF
TRBJ1-1	TRBV5-1	CASSLVPFPNTEAFF